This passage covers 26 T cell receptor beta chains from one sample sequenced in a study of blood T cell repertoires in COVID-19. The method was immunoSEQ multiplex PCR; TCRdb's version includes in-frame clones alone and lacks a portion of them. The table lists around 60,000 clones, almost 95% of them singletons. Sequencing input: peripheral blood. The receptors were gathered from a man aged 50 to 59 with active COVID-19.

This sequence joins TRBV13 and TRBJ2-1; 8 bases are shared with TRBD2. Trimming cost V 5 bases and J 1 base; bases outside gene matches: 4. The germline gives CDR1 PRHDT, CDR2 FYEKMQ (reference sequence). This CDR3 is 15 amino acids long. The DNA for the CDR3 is TGTGCCAGCAGCCGGGAGGGAAGGTCCTACAATGAGCAGTTCTTC. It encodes CASSREGRSYNEQFF.

The CDR3 nucleotides are TGTGCCAGCAGCTTAGCCCCTAGCGGGGTGCAGAAGACCCAGTACTTC. It yields the protein CASSLAPSGVQKTQYF. The chain recombines TRBV7-2 with TRBJ2-5, with TRBD2 matching over 9 bases. Germline CDR1 is SGHTA and CDR2 is FQGNSA. The V gene end was trimmed by 0 bases and the J gene end by 6 bases; junction bases not matched to a gene: 8. The CDR3 has 16 amino acids. The full variable domain, completed using reference TRBV7-2 and TRBJ2-5, is GAGVSQSPSNKVTEKGKDVELRCDPISGHTALYWYRQSLGQGLEFLIYFQGNSAPDKSGLPSDRFSAERTGGSVSTLTIQRTQQEDSAVYLCASSLAPSGVQKTQYFGPGTRLLVL.

For the CDR3, the DNA is TGTGCCAGCAGGACAGGGAGCTCCTACGAGCAGTACTTC. Protein sequence: CASRTGSSYEQYF. V is TRBV6-6 and J is TRBJ2-7; 7 bases line up with TRBD1. Germline V gene lookup returns CDR1 MNHNY and CDR2 SVGAGI (reference sequence). This CDR3 is 13 amino acids long. The V gene end was trimmed by 6 bases and the J gene end by 0 bases; junction bases not matched to a gene: 2.

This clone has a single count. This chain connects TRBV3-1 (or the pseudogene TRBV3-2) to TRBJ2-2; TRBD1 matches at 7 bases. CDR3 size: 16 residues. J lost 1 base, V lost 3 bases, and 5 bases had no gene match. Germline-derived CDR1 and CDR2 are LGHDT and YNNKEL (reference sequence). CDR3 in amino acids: CASSHHDRVNTGELFF. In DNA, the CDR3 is TGTGCCAGCAGCCACCACGACAGGGTGAACACCGGGGAGCTGTTTTTT.

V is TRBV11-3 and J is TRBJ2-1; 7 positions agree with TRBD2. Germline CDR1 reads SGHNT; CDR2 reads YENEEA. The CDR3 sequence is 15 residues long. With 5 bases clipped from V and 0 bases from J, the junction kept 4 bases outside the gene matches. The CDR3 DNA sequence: TGTGCCAGCAGCCCGAGCGGGGTCTCCTACAATGAGCAGTTCTTC. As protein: CASSPSGVSYNEQFF.

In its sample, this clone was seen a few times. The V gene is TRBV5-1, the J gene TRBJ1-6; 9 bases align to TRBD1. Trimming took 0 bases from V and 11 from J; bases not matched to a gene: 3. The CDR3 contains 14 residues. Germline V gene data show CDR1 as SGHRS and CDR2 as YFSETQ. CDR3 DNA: TGCGCCAGCAGCTTGGGACAGGGGGTTACACCCCTCCACTTT. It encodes CASSLGQGVTPLHF.

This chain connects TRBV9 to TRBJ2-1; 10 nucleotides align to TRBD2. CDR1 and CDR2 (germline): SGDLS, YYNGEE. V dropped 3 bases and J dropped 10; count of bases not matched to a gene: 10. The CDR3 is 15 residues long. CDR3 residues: CASSASGGAVKEQFF. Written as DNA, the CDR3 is TGTGCCAGCAGCGCCAGCGGGGGGGCGGTAAAAGAGCAGTTCTTC. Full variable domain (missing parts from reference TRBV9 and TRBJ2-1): DSGVTQTPKHLITATGQRVTLRCSPRSGDLSVYWYQQSLDQGLQFLIQYYNGEERAKGNILERFSAQQFPDLHSELNLSSLELGDSALYFCASSASGGAVKEQFFGPGTRLTVL.

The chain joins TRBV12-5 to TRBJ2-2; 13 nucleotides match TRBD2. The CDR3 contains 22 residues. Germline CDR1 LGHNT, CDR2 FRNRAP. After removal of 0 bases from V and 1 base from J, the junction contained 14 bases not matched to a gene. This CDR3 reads CASGLVTLGLAGLQGNTGELFF. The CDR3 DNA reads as TGTGCTAGTGGTTTGGTAACCCTGGGACTAGCGGGACTCCAAGGGAACACCGGGGAGCTGTTTTTT.

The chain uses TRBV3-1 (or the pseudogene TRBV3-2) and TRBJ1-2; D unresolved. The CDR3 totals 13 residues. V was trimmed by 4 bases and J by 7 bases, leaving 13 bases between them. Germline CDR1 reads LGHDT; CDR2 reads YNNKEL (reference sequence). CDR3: CASSPARSGGYTF. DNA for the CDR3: TGTGCCAGCAGCCCCGCCAGGTCTGGTGGCTACACCTTC.

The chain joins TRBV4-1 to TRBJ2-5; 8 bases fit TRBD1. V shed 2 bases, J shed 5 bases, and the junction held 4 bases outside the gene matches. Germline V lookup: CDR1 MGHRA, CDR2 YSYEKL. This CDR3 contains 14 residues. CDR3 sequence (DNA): TGCGCCAGCAGCCAACAGGGGGCCGCGGAGACCCAGTACTTC. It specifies CASSQQGAAETQYF.

The chain's CDR3 is CASSRLDRGRTISQETQYF. As DNA, the CDR3 is TGTGCCAGCAGTCGACTGGACAGGGGGCGCACCATATCCCAAGAGACCCAGTACTTC. V gene TRBV6-6 combines with J gene TRBJ2-5, with 11 positions matching TRBD1. V gave up 5 bases and J gave up 1 base; unmatched junction bases: 15. This CDR3 has 19 amino acids. Germline V gives CDR1 MNHNY, CDR2 SVGAGI (reference sequence).

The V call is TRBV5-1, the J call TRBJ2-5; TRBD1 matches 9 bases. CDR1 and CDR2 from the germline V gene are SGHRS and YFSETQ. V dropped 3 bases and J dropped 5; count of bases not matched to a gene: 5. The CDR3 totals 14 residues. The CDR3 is CASSWDRVSETQYF. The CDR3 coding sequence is TGCGCCAGCAGCTGGGACAGGGTTTCGGAGACCCAGTACTTC.

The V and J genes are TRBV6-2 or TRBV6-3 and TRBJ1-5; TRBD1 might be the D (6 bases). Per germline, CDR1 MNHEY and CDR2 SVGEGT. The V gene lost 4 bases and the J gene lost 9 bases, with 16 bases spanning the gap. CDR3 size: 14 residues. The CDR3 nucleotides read TGTGCCAGCAGTTCCGGACAGCCTGCATGGCCCCAGCATTTT. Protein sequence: CASSSGQPAWPQHF.

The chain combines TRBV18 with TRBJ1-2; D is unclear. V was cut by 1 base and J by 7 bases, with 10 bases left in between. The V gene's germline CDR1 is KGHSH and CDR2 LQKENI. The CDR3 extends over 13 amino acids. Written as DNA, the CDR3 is TGTGCCAGCTCACCACAGGGAGGGAGTGGCTACACCTTC. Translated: CASSPQGGSGYTF.

DNA for the CDR3: TGTGCCAGCAGTGAGGGGGGAGACTATGGCTACACCTTC. This encodes CASSEGGDYGYTF. The chain uses TRBV2 and TRBJ1-2, with D perhaps TRBD1 (5 bases). Germline V gene sequence: CDR1 SNHLY, CDR2 FYNNEI. Trimming pared 3 bases from V and 3 bases from J, leaving 8 bases between. This CDR3 comprises 13 residues.

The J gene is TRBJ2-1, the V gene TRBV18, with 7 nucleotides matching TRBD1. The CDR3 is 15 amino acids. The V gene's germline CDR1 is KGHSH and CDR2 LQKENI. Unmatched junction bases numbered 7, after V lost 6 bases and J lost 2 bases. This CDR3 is CASSGDRAPYNEQFF. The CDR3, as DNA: TGTGCCAGCTCCGGCGACAGGGCACCCTACAATGAGCAGTTCTTC. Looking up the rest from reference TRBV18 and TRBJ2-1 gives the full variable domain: NAGVMQNPRHLVRRRGQEARLRCSPMKGHSHVYWYRQLPEEGLKFMVYLQKENIIDESGMPKERFSAEFPKEGPSILRIQQVVRGDSAAYFCASSGDRAPYNEQFFGPGTRLTVL.

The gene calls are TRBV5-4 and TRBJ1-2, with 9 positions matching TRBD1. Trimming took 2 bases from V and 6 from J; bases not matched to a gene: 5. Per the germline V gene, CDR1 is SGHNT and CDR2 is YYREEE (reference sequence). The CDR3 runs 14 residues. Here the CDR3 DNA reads TGTGCCAGCAGCTTATCCACAGGGGGCGATGGCTACACCTTC. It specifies CASSLSTGGDGYTF.

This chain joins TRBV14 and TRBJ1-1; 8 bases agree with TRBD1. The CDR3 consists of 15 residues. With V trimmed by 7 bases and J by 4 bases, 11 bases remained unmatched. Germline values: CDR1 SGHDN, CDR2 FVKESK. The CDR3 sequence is CASTRGGTGGTEAFF. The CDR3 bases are TGTGCCAGCACGCGAGGAGGCACAGGGGGCACTGAAGCTTTCTTT.

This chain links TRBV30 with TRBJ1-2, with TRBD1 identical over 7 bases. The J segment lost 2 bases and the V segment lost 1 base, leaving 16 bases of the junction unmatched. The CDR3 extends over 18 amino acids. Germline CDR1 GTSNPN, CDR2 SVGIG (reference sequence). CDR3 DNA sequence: TGTGCCTGGAGTGATGGACAGGTCTTTAGTCAATTCAACTATGGCTACACCTTC. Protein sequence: CAWSDGQVFSQFNYGYTF.

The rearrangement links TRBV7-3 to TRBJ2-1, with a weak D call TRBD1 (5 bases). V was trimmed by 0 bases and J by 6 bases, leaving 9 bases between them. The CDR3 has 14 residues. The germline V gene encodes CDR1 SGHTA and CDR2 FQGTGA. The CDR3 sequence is CASSLTRRANEQFF. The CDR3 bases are TGTGCCAGCAGCTTAACTCGCAGGGCCAATGAGCAGTTCTTC.

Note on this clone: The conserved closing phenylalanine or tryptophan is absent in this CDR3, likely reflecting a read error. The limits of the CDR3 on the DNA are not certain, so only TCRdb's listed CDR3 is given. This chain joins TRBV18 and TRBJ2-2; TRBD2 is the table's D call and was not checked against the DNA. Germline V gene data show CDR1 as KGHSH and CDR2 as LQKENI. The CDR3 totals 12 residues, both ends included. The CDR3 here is CASSRGLAGDRG.

The CDR3 loop reads CSVEDSGQGGYEQYF. The CDR3 region has the DNA TGCAGCGTTGAAGATTCAGGGCAGGGAGGCTACGAGCAGTACTTC. The V call is TRBV29-1, the J call TRBJ2-7; TRBD2 might be the D (6 bases). There are 15 residues in the CDR3. The V end lost 0 bases, the J end lost 3 bases, and 15 bases lay between the germline ends. Germline assignment: CDR1 SQVTM and CDR2 ANQGSEA.

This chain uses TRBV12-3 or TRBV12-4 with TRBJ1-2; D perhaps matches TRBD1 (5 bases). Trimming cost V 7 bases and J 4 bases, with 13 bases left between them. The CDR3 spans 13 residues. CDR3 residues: CASMKGIRYGYTF. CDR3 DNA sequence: TGTGCCAGCATGAAGGGGATTCGCTATGGCTACACCTTC.

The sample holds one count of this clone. The CDR3 nucleotides are TGTGCCAGCAGGACAGGGCCCCGAGAGACCCAGTACTTC. Protein sequence: CASRTGPRETQYF. V usage is TRBV7-2 and J usage is TRBJ2-5; 7 nucleotides align to TRBD1. Germline V lookup: CDR1 SGHTA, CDR2 FQGNSA. Losses at the gene ends were 6 bases for V and 4 bases for J; bases not matched to a gene: 5. CDR3 length: 13 amino acids. Variable domain in full (rest from reference TRBV7-2 and TRBJ2-5): GAGVSQSPSNKVTEKGKDVELRCDPISGHTALYWYRQSLGQGLEFLIYFQGNSAPDKSGLPSDRFSAERTGGSVSTLTIQRTQQEDSAVYLCASRTGPRETQYFGPGTRLLVL.

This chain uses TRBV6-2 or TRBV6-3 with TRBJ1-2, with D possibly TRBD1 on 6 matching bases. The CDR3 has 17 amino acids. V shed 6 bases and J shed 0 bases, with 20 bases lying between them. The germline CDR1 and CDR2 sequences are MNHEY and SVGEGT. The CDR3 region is CASSPGQYLPTNYGYTF. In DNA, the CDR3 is TGTGCCAGCAGCCCCGGACAGTACTTGCCTACTAACTATGGCTACACCTTC.

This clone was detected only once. The CDR3 DNA follows: TGTGCCAGTAGTACCGGGACAGCAACCTACGAGCAGTACTTC. This translates into CASSTGTATYEQYF. This chain links TRBV19 with TRBJ2-7; 7 bases are shared with TRBD1. The J segment lost 2 bases and the V segment lost 4 bases, leaving 5 bases of the junction unmatched. Germline CDR1 is LNHDA and CDR2 is SQIVND (reference sequence). CDR3 length equals 14 residues.